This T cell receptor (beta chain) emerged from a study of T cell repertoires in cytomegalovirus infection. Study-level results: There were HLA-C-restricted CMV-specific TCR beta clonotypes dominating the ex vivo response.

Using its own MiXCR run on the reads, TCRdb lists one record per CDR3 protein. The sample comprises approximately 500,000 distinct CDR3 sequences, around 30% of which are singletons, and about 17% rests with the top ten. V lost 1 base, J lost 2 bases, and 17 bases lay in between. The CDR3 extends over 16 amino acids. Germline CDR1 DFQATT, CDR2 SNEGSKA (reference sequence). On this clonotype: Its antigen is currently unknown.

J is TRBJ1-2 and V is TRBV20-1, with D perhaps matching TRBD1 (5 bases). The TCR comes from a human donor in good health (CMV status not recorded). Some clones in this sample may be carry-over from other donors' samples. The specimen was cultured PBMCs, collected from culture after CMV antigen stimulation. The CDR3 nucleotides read TGCAGTGCTAGAGGGCTTCTGGCGACAGTAAACTATGGCTACACCTTC. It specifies CSARGLLATVNYGYTF.